The 18 T cell receptor beta chains in this list originate from one sample, sequenced in a study of spatial heterogeneity in lung cancer (dated by TCRdb to between 2018 and 2021). The investigation overall reported the following: The number of expanded intratumoral alpha and beta TCRs correlated with the tumor nonsynonymous mutation count.

The sample's time point label is to be understood as: sample taken at primary tumor resection. Libraries were prepared through 5' RACE. The instrument was a NextSeq 500. Starting from the raw public reads, TCRdb applied fastp trimming at Q25, assembled clones with MiXCR and retained in-frame beta chains. Rows with a matching CDR3 protein are joined into one entry that keeps the most common DNA and genes. Across this sample there are roughly 10,000 distinct CDR3 sequences, with approximately 12% seen only once. The ten largest account for about 10% of the sample. No antigen is known for these receptors. Specimen: lung tumor tissue, collected at surgery. The receptors here all came from a male donor with early-stage non-small cell lung cancer.

There are many counts of this clonotype. As an off-target read in a library built for alpha chains, this beta chain has a frequency of little significance. The rearrangement uses TRBV20-1 and TRBJ2-2, with D hard to call. This CDR3 has 11 residues. V was cut by 6 bases and J by 7 bases, with 9 bases left in between. CDR1 and CDR2 from the germline V gene are DFQATT and SNEGSKA (reference sequence). The CDR3 loop is CSAPLYGELFF. The CDR3 nucleotides read TGCAGTGCGCCTTTATACGGGGAGCTGTTTTTT.

This clonotype was picked up many times. Being off target in a library aimed at alpha chains, this beta chain has a size of little meaning. V and J are TRBV30 and TRBJ2-3; weak D call: TRBD1 (6 bases). V lost 4 bases to trimming and J lost 2 bases, with 16 bases between them. Germline V gene data show CDR1 as GTSNPN and CDR2 as SVGIG (reference sequence). CDR3 size: 15 residues. CDR3 amino acids: CAWNAAQGVTDTQYF. The CDR3 coding sequence is TGTGCCTGGAACGCAGCACAGGGTGTCACAGATACGCAGTATTTT.

This clonotype is classed as medium-sized. This beta chain is off target for a library built for alpha chains, so its abundance means little. The chain recombines TRBV20-1 with TRBJ2-3; 10 bases line up with TRBD1. V lost 0 bases and J lost 6; bases outside the gene matches: 6. There are 15 residues in the CDR3. Germline V gene sequence: CDR1 DFQATT, CDR2 SNEGSKA (reference sequence). CDR3 sequence (DNA): TGCAGTGCTAGAGATGGGGACAGGGGTTCGGATACGCAGTATTTT. It yields the protein CSARDGDRGSDTQYF.

Many counts were recorded for this clonotype. The library was built for alpha chains, so this beta chain is an off-target read and its size means little. The chain has TRBV6-5 and TRBJ2-2; 12 bases align to TRBD2. Germline V gene data show CDR1 as MNHEY and CDR2 as SVGAGI. J gave up 6 bases and V 0 bases, and 8 bases lay outside the gene matches. The CDR3 runs to 18 residues. The CDR3: CASSYSFLAGGVAGELFF. Here the CDR3 DNA reads TGTGCCAGCAGTTACTCGTTTCTAGCGGGAGGGGTTGCCGGGGAGCTGTTTTTT.

Within the sample, this clonotype is large. The library was prepared for alpha chains; this beta chain is a stray read, so its frequency means little. For the CDR3, the DNA is TGTGCCAGCAGCAAAGATCGGGCGCGGGGGGCCTCCTACAATGAGCAGTTCTTC. Amino acids: CASSKDRARGASYNEQFF. The rearrangement uses TRBV21-1 and TRBJ2-1; the DNA was not used to check the table's D call, TRBD2. TRBV21-1 is labeled a pseudogene. This CDR3 spans 18 amino acids.

To note about this clonotype: This beta chain is a stray sequence in a library constructed for alpha chains; its clone size is not meaningful. V usage is TRBV12-3 or TRBV12-4 and J usage is TRBJ1-5; possibly TRBD1 for D (6 bases). Trimming took off 8 bases at V and 3 bases at J, with 11 bases between the two ends. The CDR3 loop spans 13 amino acids. The DNA for the CDR3 is TGTGCCAGCCTTGGACAGCCCAATCAGCCCCAGCATTTT. Protein sequence: CASLGQPNQPQHF.

This clonotype showed up many times. Being off target in a library aimed at alpha chains, this beta chain has a size of little meaning. The rearrangement uses TRBV6-1 and TRBJ2-5, with 8 positions matching TRBD1. J was trimmed by 2 bases and V by 0 bases; bases with no gene match: 5. The CDR3 runs 16 residues. Germline V gene lookup returns CDR1 MNHNS and CDR2 SASEGT. The CDR3 here is CASSEAPGQGQETQYF. The CDR3 DNA reads as TGTGCCAGCAGTGAAGCCCCCGGACAGGGACAAGAGACCCAGTACTTC.

This clonotype was recorded at least ten times. This beta chain is a stray sequence in a library constructed for alpha chains; its clone size is not meaningful. J is TRBJ2-7 and V is TRBV29-1; 14 bases are a match to TRBD2. The germline CDR1 and CDR2 sequences are SQVTM and ANQGSEA. The CDR3 extends over 13 amino acids. Trimming took 7 bases from V and 5 from J; bases not matched to a gene: 4. In nucleotides, the CDR3 is TGCAGCGGGGGGGGACTAGCGGGAGACGAGCAGTACTTC. Amino acid sequence: CSGGGLAGDEQYF.

This clonotype rates as medium-sized (0.01 to 0.1%). This beta chain is a stray sequence in a library constructed for alpha chains; its clone size is not meaningful. CDR3 DNA: TGTGCCAGCAGTTCCACATCCCGAACGGACAGGGAACATGGCTACACCTTC. It encodes CASSSTSRTDREHGYTF. This sequence joins TRBV12-3 or TRBV12-4 and TRBJ1-2, with 8 bases fitting TRBD1. The CDR3 is 17 amino acids. Trimming cost V 4 bases and J 6 bases; bases outside gene matches: 16.

Judged by abundance, this clonotype is medium-sized. This beta chain was picked up by a library intended for alpha chains and is off target, so its count carries little meaning. The V gene is TRBV12-3 or TRBV12-4, the J gene TRBJ2-1; D is possibly TRBD1 (5 bases). V gave up 4 bases and J gave up 5 bases, with 12 bases separating them. This CDR3 is built from 14 residues. The DNA of the CDR3 is TGTGCCAGCAGTTCCACAGGCTATGACAATGAGCAGTTCTTC. Amino acids: CASSSTGYDNEQFF.

This clonotype has a count of ten or more. This beta chain was picked up by a library intended for alpha chains and is off target, so its count carries little meaning. The rearrangement links TRBV2 to TRBJ1-1; 7 bases are a match to TRBD1. Germline V lookup: CDR1 SNHLY, CDR2 FYNNEI. After removal of 4 bases from V and 5 bases from J, the junction contained 4 bases not matched to a gene. This CDR3 comprises 13 residues. The chain's CDR3 is CASSVGTVTEAFF. In nucleotides, the CDR3 is TGTGCCAGCAGTGTCGGGACAGTTACTGAAGCTTTCTTT.

This clonotype was counted many times. This beta chain is an unintended read in a library built for alpha chains; its size means little. J is TRBJ2-5 and V is TRBV12-3 or TRBV12-4, with D unresolved. This CDR3 is 14 amino acids long. With 6 bases removed from V and 5 bases from J, the gap between germline ends came to 16 bases. This CDR3 is CASSPWGSQETQYF. DNA of the CDR3: TGTGCCAGCAGCCCCTGGGGATCGCAGGAGACCCAGTACTTC.

This clonotype was picked up many times. This beta chain is a stray read from a library made for alpha chains; its abundance is not meaningful. The J gene is TRBJ2-7, the V gene TRBV12-3 or TRBV12-4; TRBD2 matches 10 bases. The V gene end was trimmed by 7 bases and the J gene end by 6 bases; junction bases not matched to a gene: 9. This CDR3 region has 14 residues. The CDR3 bases are TGTGCCAGCATTCCGGGACTAGCGACGGGCGAGCAGTACTTC. This gives the protein CASIPGLATGEQYF.

At least ten counts were recorded for this clonotype. As an off-target read in a library built for alpha chains, this beta chain has a frequency of little significance. The chain is built from TRBV12-3 or TRBV12-4 and TRBJ2-3, with a possible D match to TRBD1 (7 bases). Deletions cut 5 bases from V and 4 bases from J, with 19 bases between. CDR3 length: 16 residues. The DNA for the CDR3 is TGTGCCAGCAGTCCTCGCTCGACAGGGACTGCAGATACGCAGTATTTT. It encodes CASSPRSTGTADTQYF.

This clonotype has just a few counts. The library was built for alpha chains, so this beta chain is an off-target read and its size means little. The rearrangement joins TRBV30 to TRBJ1-2; perhaps TRBD1 as D (6 bases). CDR3 length: 14 amino acids. Trimming stripped 2 bases from V and 0 bases from J, with 10 bases between. From germline, CDR1 is GTSNPN and CDR2 SVGIG (reference sequence). The DNA of the CDR3 is TGTGCCTGGAGTTTGACAGGAGCTAACTATGGCTACACCTTC. It yields the protein CAWSLTGANYGYTF.

This clonotype showed up many times. With the library built for alpha chains, this beta chain is off target and its frequency is not meaningful. The chain is built from TRBV9 and TRBJ2-6, with D perhaps TRBD1 (5 bases). Per the germline V gene, CDR1 is SGDLS and CDR2 is YYNGEE. The CDR3 is 15 amino acids. Between the trimmed V and J ends, which lost 1 base and 2 bases, there was a span of 7 bases. The CDR3 coding sequence is TGTGCCAGCAGCGTACAGGGAACTGGGGCCAACGTCCTGACTTTC. Residues: CASSVQGTGANVLTF.

Regarding this clonotype: The library was built for alpha chains, so this beta chain is an off-target read and its size means little. The J gene is TRBJ1-2, the V gene TRBV28; weak D call: TRBD1 (5 bases). Germline CDR1 is MDHEN and CDR2 is SYDVKM. V dropped 6 bases and J dropped 6 bases, with 11 bases sitting between them. The CDR3 spans 12 residues. The CDR3 sequence is CASRQTGHGYTF. As DNA, the CDR3 is TGTGCCAGCAGGCAGACGGGGCATGGCTACACCTTC.

By share, this clonotype ranks as medium-sized (0.01 to 0.1%). Because the library targeted alpha chains, this beta chain is an off-target read whose size means little. This chain joins TRBV27 and TRBJ2-7; D is uncertain. Germline loops: CDR1 MNHEY, CDR2 SMNVEV (reference sequence). The CDR3 sequence is 14 residues long. V lost 3 bases and J lost 0, with 9 bases in between. CDR3 nucleotide sequence: TGTGCCAGCAGTTTCGGCCGGAGCTCCTACGAGCAGTACTTC. This encodes CASSFGRSSYEQYF.